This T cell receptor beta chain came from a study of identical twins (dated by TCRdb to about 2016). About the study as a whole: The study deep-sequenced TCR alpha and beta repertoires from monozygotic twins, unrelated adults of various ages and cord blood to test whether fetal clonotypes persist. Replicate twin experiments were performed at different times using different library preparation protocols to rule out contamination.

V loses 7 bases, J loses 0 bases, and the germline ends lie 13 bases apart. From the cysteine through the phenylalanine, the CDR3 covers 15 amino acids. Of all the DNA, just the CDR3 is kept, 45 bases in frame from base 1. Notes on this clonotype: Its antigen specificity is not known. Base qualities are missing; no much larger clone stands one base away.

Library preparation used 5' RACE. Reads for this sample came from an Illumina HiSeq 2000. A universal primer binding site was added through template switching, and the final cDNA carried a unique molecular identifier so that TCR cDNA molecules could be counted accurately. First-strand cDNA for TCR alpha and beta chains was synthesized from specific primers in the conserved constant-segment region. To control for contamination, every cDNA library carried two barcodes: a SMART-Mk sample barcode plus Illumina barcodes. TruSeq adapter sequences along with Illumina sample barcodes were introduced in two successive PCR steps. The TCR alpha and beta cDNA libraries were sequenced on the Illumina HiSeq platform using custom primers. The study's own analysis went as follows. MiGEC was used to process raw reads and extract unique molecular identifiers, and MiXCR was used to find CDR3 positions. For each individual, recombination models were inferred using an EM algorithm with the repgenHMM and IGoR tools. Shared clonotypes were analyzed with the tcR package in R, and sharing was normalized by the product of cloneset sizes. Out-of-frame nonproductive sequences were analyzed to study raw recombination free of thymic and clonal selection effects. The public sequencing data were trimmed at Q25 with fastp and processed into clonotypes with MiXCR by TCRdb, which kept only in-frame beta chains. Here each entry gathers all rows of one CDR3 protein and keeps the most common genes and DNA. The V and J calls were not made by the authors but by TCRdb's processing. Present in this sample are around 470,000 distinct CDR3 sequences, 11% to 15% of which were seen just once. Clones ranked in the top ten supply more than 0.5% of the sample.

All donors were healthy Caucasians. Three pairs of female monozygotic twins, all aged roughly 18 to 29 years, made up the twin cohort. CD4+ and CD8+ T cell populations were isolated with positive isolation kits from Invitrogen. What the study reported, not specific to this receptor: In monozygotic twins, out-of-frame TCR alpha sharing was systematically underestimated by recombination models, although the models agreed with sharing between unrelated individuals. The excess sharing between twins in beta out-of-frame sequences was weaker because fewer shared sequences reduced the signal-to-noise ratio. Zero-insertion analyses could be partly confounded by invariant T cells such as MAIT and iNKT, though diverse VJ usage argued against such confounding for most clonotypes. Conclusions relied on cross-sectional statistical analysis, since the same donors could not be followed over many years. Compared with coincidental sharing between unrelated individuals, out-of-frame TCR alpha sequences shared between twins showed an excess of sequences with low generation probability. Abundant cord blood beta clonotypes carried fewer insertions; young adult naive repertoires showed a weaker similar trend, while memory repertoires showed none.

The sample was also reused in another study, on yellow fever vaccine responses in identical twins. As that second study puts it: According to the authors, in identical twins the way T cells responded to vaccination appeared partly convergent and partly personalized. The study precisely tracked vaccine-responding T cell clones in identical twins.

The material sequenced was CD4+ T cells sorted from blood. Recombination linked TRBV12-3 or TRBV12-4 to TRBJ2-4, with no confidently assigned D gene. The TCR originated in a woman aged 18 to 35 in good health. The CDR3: CASMGQLLAKNIQYF. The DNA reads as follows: TGTGCCAGCATGGGTCAGCTATTAGCCAAAAACATTCAGTACTTC.